This T cell receptor beta chain was found in a study of T cell responses to AZD1222 COVID-19 vaccine. Study-wide results and caveats: Spike-specific TCR breadth and depth went up after people got two AZD1222 doses. Only a handful of AZD1222 recipients tested seropositive at baseline.

Some clones are missing from TCRdb's copy, which holds only in-frame ones; the method was immunoSEQ multiplex PCR. The profile shows about 76,000 clones, roughly 80% of them singletons. Germline loops: CDR1 SEHNR, CDR2 FQNEAQ (reference sequence). The CDR3 spans 16 residues. J gave up 2 bases and V 5 bases, and 8 bases lay outside the gene matches. Remarks on this clone: The antigen is undetermined.

This chain links TRBV7-9 with TRBJ1-4, with TRBD1 matching 7 bases. The receptor was isolated from an adult who received the MenACWY meningococcal vaccine as a control. Source: peripheral blood, taken 28 days after the second dose of the MenACWY control vaccine. Here the CDR3 DNA reads TGTGCCAGCAGCACCCCGACAGGGTTTACTAATGAAAAACTGTTTTTT. Residues: CASSTPTGFTNEKLFF.